The rows below give T cell receptor beta chains drawn from one sample of a study of technical replicates of blood from a few donors. Sequencing was performed with immunoSEQ multiplex PCR; in TCRdb, only in-frame clones are kept and a portion is missing. The data contain roughly 80,000 clones, roughly 93% of them singletons. The sample taken for sequencing was T cells isolated from PBMCs. Receptors originate from a human donor in good health. Both conserved end residues are trimmed from each CDR3.

v_call	cdr3_length	j_call	cdr3_aa
TRBV7-9	11	TRBJ1-1	ASRAGWNTEAF
TRBV6-5	13	TRBJ2-7	ASSYRSSGTYEQY
TRBV5-1	10	TRBJ2-1	ASSLGAYGQF
TRBV28	11	TRBJ1-1	ASTSTVHTEAF
TRBV30	13	TRBJ2-1	AWSQASGGFNEQF
TRBV10-2	10	TRBJ1-2	ASRTDSYGYT
TRBV19	12	TRBJ2-5	ASSIRQGQETQY
TRBV21-1	13	TRBJ2-5	ASIPDKGGRETQY
TRBV30	8	TRBJ2-5	AWSGETQY
TRBV11-3	15	TRBJ1-1	ASSPQEQGARNTEAF
TRBV9	13	TRBJ1-2	ASSSRTGVNYGYT
TRBV11-3	15	TRBJ2-2	ASSSLSDRVNTGELF
TRBV4-1	17	TRBJ2-3	ASSQEATSGSTSTDTQY
TRBV4-2	15	TRBJ2-7	ASSQEYGTGGSYEQY
TRBV7-8	14	TRBJ2-2	ASSTPAGGNTGELF
TRBV7-6	13	TRBJ2-1	ASSRSRQTYNEQF
TRBV7-9	12	TRBJ1-4	ASSTPRGNEKLF
TRBV5-1	12	TRBJ1-2	ASSPDRANYGYT
TRBV9	13	TRBJ1-4	ASSATGVPNEKLF
TRBV2	12	TRBJ2-7	ASSDSGVEHEQY
TRBV19	13	TRBJ2-7	ASSTGQPGWIEQY
TRBV11-2	12	TRBJ2-7	ASSFGGLGYEQY
TRBV2	15	TRBJ1-3	ASRESASGAGGNTIY
TRBV18	12	TRBJ2-7	ASSRGTEAYEQY
TRBV4-1	15	TRBJ1-5	ASSKAGGQGAHQPQH
TRBV5-1	14	TRBJ2-2	ASSLAGLAGAGELF
TRBV5-1	15	TRBJ2-2	ASSLTSGGLNTGELF
TRBV6-5	11	TRBJ2-7	AVLDRVLDEQY
TRBV28	16	TRBJ2-7	ASSSPRGGRGSSYEQY
TRBV5-4	18	TRBJ2-1	ASSLGTATTSGRPWDEQF
TRBV6-1	11	TRBJ1-5	ASSDNSNQPQH
TRBV5-1	12	TRBJ2-7	ASSPGDTSYEQY
TRBV2	13	TRBJ2-3	ASMASGGGTDTQY
TRBV7-9	13	TRBJ2-3	ASPDPGQSTDTQY
TRBV5-4	12	TRBJ2-7	ASSGDSSSYEQY
TRBV9	13	TRBJ1-1	ASSGSGQMNTEAF
TRBV6-6	9	TRBJ2-4	ASSPGDIQY
TRBV14	10	TRBJ1-5	ASSSSGHSQH